This T cell receptor (beta chain) was sequenced for a study of blood T cell repertoires in COVID-19. About the research overall: T cells, B-cell-depleted T cells, or PBMCs provided the cDNA or gDNA that served as material.

As originally analysed: The assay estimated nucleated cells by amplifying reference gene primers. Clones were sequenced by immunoSEQ multiplex PCR, and TCRdb holds only the in-frame ones, with some missing. The V and J calls and clone size were taken over from that table, and D and trimming were inferred from the DNA. The sample has over 40,000 clones, roughly 90% seen once; the top ten hold approximately 12%. What was sequenced was peripheral blood. This receptor was identified in a human donor in a cohort sampled during active COVID-19.

The CDR3 bases are TGCGCCAGCAGCCTAGGGGTGGTCGGAGAGACCCAGTACTTC. Translated, it gives CASSLGVVGETQYF. The chain couples TRBV5-1 to TRBJ2-5; D possibly corresponds to TRBD1 (5 bases). Germline CDR1 and CDR2: SGHRS and YFSETQ. The length of the CDR3 is 14 residues. V was trimmed by 4 bases and J by 4 bases, leaving 14 bases between them.